This T cell receptor beta chain was captured by sequencing in a study of regulatory T cells in long-lasting Graves disease. Documented time point: newly diagnosed GD, antithyroid drugs for less than 3 months. From RNA extracted from PBMCs, the TCR library was made. Arm-PCR of CDR3 regions with iRepertoire HTBI primers generated TCR beta libraries. MiXCR, run by TCRdb on the multiplex PCR reads, gives a single entry per CDR3 protein. The table has under 300,000 distinct CDR3 sequences, around 20% seen once; the top ten hold approximately 15%. Many counts were recorded for this clonotype. The input for sequencing was peripheral blood mononuclear cells (PBMCs), taken at new diagnosis, from a patient treated with antithyroid drugs. The clonotype comes from a female donor with Graves disease.

The DNA for the CDR3 is TGTGCCAGCAGCCGAGGGACAGGGGGGGGAGAGACCCAGTACTTC. Encoded protein: CASSRGTGGGETQYF. The chain is built from TRBV11-2 and TRBJ2-5; 11 positions match TRBD1. The CDR3 runs to 15 residues. V dropped 5 bases and J dropped 4; count of bases not matched to a gene: 6. CDR1 and CDR2 from the germline V gene are SGHAT and FQNNGV.